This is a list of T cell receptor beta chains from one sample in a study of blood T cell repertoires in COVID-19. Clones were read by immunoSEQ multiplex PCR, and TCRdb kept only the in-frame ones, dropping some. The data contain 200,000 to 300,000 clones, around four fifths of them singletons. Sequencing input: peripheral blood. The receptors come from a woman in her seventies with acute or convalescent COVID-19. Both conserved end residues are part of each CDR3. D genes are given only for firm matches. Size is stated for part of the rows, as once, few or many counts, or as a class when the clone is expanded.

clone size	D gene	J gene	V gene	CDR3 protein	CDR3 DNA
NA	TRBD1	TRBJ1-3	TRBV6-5	CASSYSGQISGNTIYF	TGTGCCAGCAGTTACTCGGGACAGATCTCTGGAAACACCATATATTTT
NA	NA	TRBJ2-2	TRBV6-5	CASSWDKRTGELFF	TGTGCCAGCAGTTGGGACAAGCGAACCGGGGAGCTGTTTTTT
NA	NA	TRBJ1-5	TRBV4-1	CASSQSLGTYQPQHF	TGCGCCAGCAGCCAATCCCTCGGGACTTATCAGCCCCAGCATTTT
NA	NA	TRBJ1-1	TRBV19	CASSATGDAGQAFF	TGTGCCAGTAGTGCTACCGGTGACGCAGGTCAAGCTTTCTTT
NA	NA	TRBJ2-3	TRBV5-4	CASSLGTPSTDTQYF	TGTGCCAGCAGCTTGGGGACTCCTAGCACAGATACGCAGTATTTT
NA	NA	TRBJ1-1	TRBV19	CASSPPDTEAFF	TGTGCCAGTAGTCCTCCGGACACTGAAGCTTTCTTT
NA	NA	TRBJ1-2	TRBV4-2	CASSQDPTPTTGYGYTF	TGTGCCAGCAGCCAAGATCCTACCCCCACCACAGGGTATGGCTACACCTTC
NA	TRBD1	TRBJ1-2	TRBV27	CASRPGGGGGYTF	TGTGCCAGCAGGCCTGGAGGGGGCGGGGGCTACACCTTC
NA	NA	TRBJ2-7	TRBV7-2	CASSLYYEQYF	TGTGCCAGCAGCTTATACTACGAGCAGTACTTC
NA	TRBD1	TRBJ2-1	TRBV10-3	CAIKGQESNNEQFF	TGTGCCATCAAGGGACAGGAATCGAACAATGAGCAGTTCTTC
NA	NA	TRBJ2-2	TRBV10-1	CASSAYTGELFF	TGCGCCAGCAGTGCCTACACCGGGGAGCTGTTTTTT
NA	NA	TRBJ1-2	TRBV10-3	CAIRPTDNYGYTF	TGTGCCATCAGACCGACAGATAACTATGGCTACACCTTC
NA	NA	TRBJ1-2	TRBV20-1	CSADYGYTF	TGCAGTGCCGACTATGGCTACACCTTC
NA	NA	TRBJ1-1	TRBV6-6	CASSYNGGLTEAFF	TGTGCCAGCAGTTATAATGGAGGGCTCACTGAAGCTTTCTTT
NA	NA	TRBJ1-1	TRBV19	CASSIVPGMLNTEAFF	TGTGCCAGTAGTATCGTCCCCGGGATGCTGAACACTGAAGCTTTCTTT
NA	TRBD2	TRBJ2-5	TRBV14	CASSQVLAGGLNF	TGTGCCAGCAGCCAAGTTTTAGCGGGGGGTTTGAACTTC
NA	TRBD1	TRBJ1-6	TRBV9	CASSVGETGFSPLHF	TGTGCCAGCAGCGTAGGAGAGACAGGGTTCTCGCCCCTCCACTTT
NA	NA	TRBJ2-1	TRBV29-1	CSVGQGASGSSYNEQFF	TGCAGCGTTGGCCAGGGGGCTAGCGGTAGCTCCTACAATGAGCAGTTCTTC
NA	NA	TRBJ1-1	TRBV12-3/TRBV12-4	CATGRPSGTEAFF	TGTGCCACTGGGAGGCCCTCGGGGACTGAAGCTTTCTTT
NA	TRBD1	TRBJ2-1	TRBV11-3	CASSYRDRGTNEQFF	TGTGCCAGCAGCTACCGGGACAGGGGAACTAATGAGCAGTTCTTC
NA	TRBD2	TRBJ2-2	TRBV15	CATSRGRTTSGTGELFF	TGTGCCACCAGCAGAGGGAGGACTACTAGCGGCACCGGGGAGCTGTTTTTT
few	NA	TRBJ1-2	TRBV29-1	CSEITGNGGYTF	TGCAGCGAGATTACAGGGAATGGCGGCTACACCTTC
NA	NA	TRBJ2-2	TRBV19	CASSLQGPGELFF	TGTGCCAGTAGTCTACAGGGCCCCGGGGAGCTGTTTTTT
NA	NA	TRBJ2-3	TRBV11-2	CASSLDWGADTQYF	TGTGCCAGCAGCTTAGATTGGGGCGCAGATACGCAGTATTTT